The 22 T cell receptor beta chains listed next were all sequenced from one sample in a study of quantifying T cell responses using KT2 cells. As for the study in general: TCR alpha and beta constant-region primers primed reverse transcription of RNA.

A single-stranded UMI oligo with SP2 sequence was ligated to cDNA 3' ends. An equimolar mix of RC1.1 and RC1.2 primed the beta chain across TRBC1 and TRBC2. TCRdb recomputed calls from the UMI-ligation and nested PCR reads with MiXCR, one row per CDR3 protein. The sample has about 53,000 distinct CDR3 sequences, more than 9% seen once. Specimen: PBMCs spiked with cells of the T cell clone KT2. The origin of the receptors is a human donor.

The chain combines TRBV2 with TRBJ2-3; possibly TRBD1 or TRBD2 for D (5 bases each). Trimming removed 8 bases at V and 3 bases at J, with 15 bases between. The germline V gene has CDR1 SNHLY and CDR2 FYNNEI. There are 14 residues in the CDR3. Here the CDR3 reads CASVRDLGTDTQYF. CDR3 bases: TGTGCCAGCGTAAGGGACCTAGGAACAGATACGCAGTATTTT.

The rearrangement joins TRBV7-2 to TRBJ2-3; TRBD2 might be the D (6 bases). This CDR3 is 13 amino acids long. CDR1 is SGHTA and CDR2 is FQGNSA in the germline V gene. Trimming took off 5 bases at V and 6 bases at J, with 12 bases between the two ends. CDR3 amino acids: CASSKLAADTQYF. The CDR3 DNA reads as TGTGCCAGCAGCAAACTAGCCGCGGATACGCAGTATTTT.

V usage is TRBV10-3 and J usage is TRBJ2-2; possibly TRBD2 for D (6 bases). The germline V gene has CDR1 ENHRY and CDR2 SYGVKD. The CDR3 has 15 amino acids. Trimming left V 7 bases short and J 0 bases short, with 12 bases between. CDR3 bases: TGTGCCATCAACTCGGGACTTCCGAACACCGGGGAGCTGTTTTTT. It translates to CAINSGLPNTGELFF.

This clonotype was seen at least ten times. The CDR3 here is CASSQDEGGAQYF. Here the CDR3 DNA reads TGCGCCAGCAGCCAAGACGAGGGGGGAGCGCAGTACTTC. The gene calls are TRBV4-1 and TRBJ2-7; D is possibly TRBD1 or TRBD2 (6 bases each). CDR3 length: 13 residues. Germline CDR1 is MGHRA and CDR2 is YSYEKL. Trimming cost V 0 bases and J 9 bases, with 12 bases left between them.

This clonotype was counted only a few times. J is TRBJ2-7 and V is TRBV3-1, with 11 bases aligning to TRBD1. The germline V gene has CDR1 LGHDT and CDR2 YNNKEL (reference sequence). After removal of 4 bases from V and 2 bases from J, the junction contained 10 bases not matched to a gene. The CDR3 totals 17 residues. In DNA form, the CDR3 reads TGTGCCAGCAGCCCTGGACTCGGGACAGGGGGACCCTACGAGCAGTACTTC. As protein: CASSPGLGTGGPYEQYF.

This clonotype turned up a few times. The chain is built from TRBV6-1 and TRBJ2-3; D not resolved. Trimming removed 8 bases from V and 4 bases from J, with 10 bases in between. Germline V gene data show CDR1 as MNHNS and CDR2 as SASEGT. The CDR3 extends over 12 amino acids. Here the CDR3 DNA reads TGTGCCAGCGTGAGGTTCTCAGATACGCAGTATTTT. Its protein is CASVRFSDTQYF.

This sequence joins TRBV7-2 and TRBJ2-3; D gene ambiguous. The CDR3 sequence is 16 residues long. V was pared by 1 base and J by 2 bases, with 13 bases between. CDR1 and CDR2 from the germline V gene are SGHTA and FQGNSA. The chain's CDR3 is CASSLVGGENTDTQYF. As DNA, the CDR3 is TGTGCCAGCAGCTTAGTTGGCGGCGAAAACACAGATACGCAGTATTTT.

This rearrangement joins TRBV6-5 to TRBJ2-7, with 9 bases fitting TRBD2. CDR3 length equals 14 residues. V shed 6 bases and J 12 bases; nucleotides not matched to a gene: 15. CDR1 MNHEY and CDR2 SVGAGI come from the germline V gene. DNA for the CDR3: TGTGCCAGCAGCCCTAAGAGTAGCGGGAGTTCGCGGTACTTC. As protein: CASSPKSSGSSRYF.

V is TRBV10-3 and J is TRBJ2-1; 7 bases fit TRBD2. V lost 4 bases and J lost 5; bases outside the gene matches: 2. CDR3 length: 13 residues. The germline V gene encodes CDR1 ENHRY and CDR2 SYGVKD. The CDR3 nucleotides are TGTGCCATCAGTGTGACTAGCAACAATGAGCAGTTCTTC. This translates into CAISVTSNNEQFF.

As for this clonotype: A much bigger clone sits one base away, suggesting this may be a read error. As the CDR3 is not closed by the conserved phenylalanine or tryptophan, this likely results from a read error. The J gene is TRBJ1-3, the V gene TRBV2; unclear D gene. The CDR3 is 14 amino acids. In germline, CDR1 is SNHLY, CDR2 FYNNEI. Trimming stripped 6 bases from V and 0 bases from J, with 9 bases between. Written as DNA, the CDR3 is TGTGCCAGCAGGTCGGGCCTCTCTGGAAACACCATATATTCT. Translation gives CASRSGLSGNTIYS.

This clonotype has ten or more counts. The chain joins TRBV20-1 to TRBJ1-5, with 8 bases matching TRBD1. V shed 6 bases, J shed 2 bases, and the junction held 6 bases outside the gene matches. Per the germline V gene, CDR1 is DFQATT and CDR2 is SNEGSKA (reference sequence). The CDR3 is 14 amino acids. The DNA of the CDR3 is TGCAGTGCCCGGGACAGGTCTGGCAATCAGCCCCAGCATTTT. This encodes CSARDRSGNQPQHF.

The chain employs TRBV6-2 or TRBV6-3 and TRBJ2-3; 8 bases agree with TRBD1. There are 16 residues in the CDR3. Losses at the gene ends were 1 base for V and 4 bases for J; bases not matched to a gene: 7. Germline V gene sequence: CDR1 MNHEY, CDR2 SVGEGT. Here the CDR3 DNA reads TGTGCCAGCAGTTACTGGCTCGGACAGGGCCCAGATACGCAGTATTTT. Residues: CASSYWLGQGPDTQYF.

A few counts support this clonotype. J is TRBJ2-1 and V is TRBV6-2 or TRBV6-3, with 8 positions matching TRBD2. In germline, CDR1 is MNHEY, CDR2 SVGEGT. CDR3 length equals 16 residues. The V gene end was trimmed by 5 bases and the J gene end by 5 bases; junction bases not matched to a gene: 11. This CDR3 is CASSPSGTRTHNEQFF. DNA of the CDR3: TGTGCCAGCAGTCCTTCCGGGACTAGGACCCACAATGAGCAGTTCTTC.

The rearrangement links TRBV4-2 to TRBJ2-2; D is possibly TRBD1 or TRBD2 (6 bases each). The germline gives CDR1 LGHNA, CDR2 YNFKEQ. The CDR3 has 18 amino acids. Trimming stripped 0 bases from V and 7 bases from J, with 21 bases between. The CDR3 sequence is CASSQEGGAGAGIGELFF. The CDR3 coding sequence is TGTGCCAGCAGCCAAGAAGGCGGGGCAGGGGCTGGGATCGGGGAGCTGTTTTTT.

This clonotype was detected ten times or more. The chain is built from TRBV6-2 or TRBV6-3 and TRBJ1-1; D uncertain. CDR1 MNHEY and CDR2 SVGEGT come from the germline V gene. CDR3 length equals 16 residues. Trimming pared 0 bases from V and 0 bases from J, leaving 11 bases between. As DNA, the CDR3 is TGTGCCAGCAGTTACTCGCGGGGATCGATGAACACTGAAGCTTTCTTT. The encoded protein is CASSYSRGSMNTEAFF.

The rearrangement joins TRBV24-1 to TRBJ2-2; D gene unclear. The CDR3 spans 13 residues. Germline CDR1 reads KGHDR; CDR2 reads SFDVKD. Trimming pared 5 bases from V and 0 bases from J, leaving 3 bases between. The CDR3 nucleotides read TGTGCCACCAGTGCCTCGAACACCGGGGAGCTGTTTTTT. Residues: CATSASNTGELFF.

This clonotype was counted many times. The V call is TRBV3-1, the J call TRBJ1-2; 7 bases agree with TRBD1. The CDR3 totals 16 residues. The V segment lost 6 bases and the J segment 3 bases; nucleotides outside the gene matches: 13. Germline loops: CDR1 LGHDT, CDR2 YNNKEL (reference sequence). Written as DNA, the CDR3 is TGTGCCAGCAGTCGAGCTCGGACGGGACAGCACTATGGCTACACCTTC. Its protein product is CASSRARTGQHYGYTF.

This clonotype occurred a few times. V and J are TRBV27 and TRBJ2-1; no reliable D call. V was pared by 6 bases and J by 2 bases, with 8 bases between. Looked up from germline, CDR1 is MNHEY and CDR2 is SMNVEV (reference sequence). The CDR3 contains 13 residues. The CDR3 loop reads CASRTWPYNEQFF. DNA for the CDR3: TGTGCCAGCAGAACTTGGCCCTACAATGAGCAGTTCTTC.

This clonotype occurred a few times. V is TRBV20-1 and J is TRBJ2-1; TRBD2 matches 10 bases. Germline V gives CDR1 DFQATT, CDR2 SNEGSKA (reference sequence). V lost 3 bases and J lost 7; bases outside the gene matches: 3. This CDR3 region has 13 residues. This chain's CDR3 is CSARLLAGNEQFF. CDR3 DNA: TGCAGTGCTAGGTTACTAGCGGGGAATGAGCAGTTCTTC.

This clonotype appeared a few times. This chain joins TRBV7-2 and TRBJ2-1; 11 bases match TRBD1. Unmatched junction bases numbered 9, after V lost 7 bases and J lost 7 bases. Germline CDR1 SGHTA, CDR2 FQGNSA. This CDR3 comprises 15 residues. CDR3 sequence (DNA): TGTGCCAGCACACCGGGGACAGGGGGTCGGAATGAGCAGTTCTTC. Protein sequence: CASTPGTGGRNEQFF.

The V and J genes are TRBV4-2 and TRBJ2-6, with D possibly TRBD1 on 8 matching bases. Germline V gene data show CDR1 as LGHNA and CDR2 as YNFKEQ. CDR3 length equals 18 residues. The V end was cut by 2 bases, the J end by 2 bases, with 16 bases between. Written as DNA, the CDR3 is TGTGCCAGCAGCCAACGCCGGACAGGGACTACTGGGGCCAACGTCCTGACTTTC. Translation: CASSQRRTGTTGANVLTF.

The chain combines TRBV12-3 or TRBV12-4 with TRBJ2-3; D is perhaps TRBD2 (6 bases). V was trimmed by 3 bases and J by 2 bases, leaving 12 bases between them. The CDR3 contains 15 residues. The CDR3 bases are TGTGCCAGCAGTTTGAGCCTAGCGATCACAGATACGCAGTATTTT. Its protein is CASSLSLAITDTQYF.